Reported below is one TCR beta chain. Its specificity is not known. Germline values: CDR1 SNHLY, CDR2 FYNNEI. V was pared by 4 bases and J by 4 bases, with 6 bases of the junction left unmatched. CDR3 size: 15 residues. This entry comes from a study of CD8+ T cells in alopecia areata. Looking at the study overall: Dosing with tofacitinib proceeded for 6 to 18 months, followed by 6 months off drug.

Overall study results and limits: The study found higher clonality in lesional than normal scalp, especially in alopecia totalis/universalis.

RNA was isolated and reverse transcribed to cDNA, the sequencing template. The repertoire was sequenced with immunoSEQ multiplex PCR; TCRdb's copy has only in-frame clones and lacks some. The data show around 160,000 clones, with more than 40% seen just once and approximately 6.6% held by the top ten. Sequencing was done on a sample of CD4+ T cells sorted from blood. The chain uses TRBV2 and TRBJ2-1, with 8 bases lining up with TRBD2. The source is a human donor with alopecia areata. As DNA, the CDR3 is TGTGCCAGCAGTGGGGCTAGCGGGTTTTACAATGAGCAGTTCTTC. Its protein product is CASSGASGFYNEQFF. Full variable domain (rest looked up from reference TRBV2 and TRBJ2-1): EPEVTQTPSHQVTQMGQEVILRCVPISNHLYFYWYRQILGQKVEFLVSFYNNEISEKSEIFDDQFSVERPDGSNFTLKIRSTKLEDSAMYFCASSGASGFYNEQFFGPGTRLTVL.